This T cell receptor (beta chain) appears in the sequencing data of a study of cytomegalovirus exposure and HLA in healthy donors. The PCR employed 60 Vbeta primers together with 13 Jbeta primers. Assay: immunoSEQ multiplex PCR; the TCRdb copy retains only in-frame clones and omits some. The sample records approximately 190,000 clones, roughly 80% being singletons. This clone occurred a few times. The germline V gene has CDR1 LGHNA and CDR2 YSLEER. This CDR3 comprises 16 residues. Losses at the gene ends were 1 base for V and 1 base for J; bases not matched to a gene: 3. The chain combines TRBV4-3 with TRBJ2-2, with TRBD1 matching 7 bases. This sequence was found in a woman younger than 30 in good health and CMV-seronegative. Sequenced sample: PBMCs. This CDR3 is CASSQAGTVNTGELFF. The CDR3 coding sequence is TGCGCCAGCAGCCAAGCCGGGACAGTGAACACCGGGGAGCTGTTTTTT.